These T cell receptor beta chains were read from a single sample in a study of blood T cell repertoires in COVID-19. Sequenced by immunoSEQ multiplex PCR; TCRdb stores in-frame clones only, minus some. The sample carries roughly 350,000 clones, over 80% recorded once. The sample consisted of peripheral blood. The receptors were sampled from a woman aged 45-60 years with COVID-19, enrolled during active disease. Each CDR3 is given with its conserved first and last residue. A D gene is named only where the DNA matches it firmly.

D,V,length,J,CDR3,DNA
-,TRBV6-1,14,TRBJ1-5,CASSDWTVDQPQHF,TGTGCCAGCAGTGATTGGACAGTAGATCAGCCCCAGCATTTT
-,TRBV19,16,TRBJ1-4,CASKSGATTTNEKLFF,TGTGCCAGTAAGTCAGGGGCCACCACAACTAATGAAAAACTGTTTTTT
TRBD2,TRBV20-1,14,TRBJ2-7,CSASELAGTYEQYF,TGCAGTGCTAGTGAACTAGCGGGAACATACGAGCAGTACTTC
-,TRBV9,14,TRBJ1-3,CASKGQGTGNTIYF,TGTGCCAGCAAGGGTCAGGGAACTGGAAACACCATATATTTT
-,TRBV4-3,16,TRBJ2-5,CASSQGTGDAWATQYF,TGCGCCAGCAGCCAAGGAACGGGAGACGCGTGGGCGACCCAGTACTTC
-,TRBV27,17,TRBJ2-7,CASSLDGVNTASYEQYF,TGTGCCAGCAGTTTGGACGGGGTAAACACAGCATCCTACGAGCAGTACTTC
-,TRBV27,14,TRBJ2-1,CASSLGAFYNEQFF,TGTGCCAGCAGTTTGGGGGCCTTCTACAATGAGCAGTTCTTC
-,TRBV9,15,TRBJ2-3,CASSPFDSGTDTQYF,TGTGCCAGCAGCCCTTTCGACAGTGGTACAGATACGCAGTATTTT
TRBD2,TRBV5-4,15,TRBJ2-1,CASSPRLAGFYEQFF,TGTGCCAGCAGCCCTAGACTAGCGGGATTCTATGAGCAGTTCTTC
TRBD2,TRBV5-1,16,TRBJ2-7,CASSWGGLAGTYEQYF,TGCGCCAGCAGCTGGGGCGGACTAGCGGGCACCTACGAGCAGTACTTC
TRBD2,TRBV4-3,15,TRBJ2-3,CASSPSSGSADTQYF,TGCGCCAGCAGCCCATCTAGCGGGAGCGCAGATACGCAGTATTTT
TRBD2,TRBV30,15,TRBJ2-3,CAWSEVAGGFDTQYF,TGTGCCTGGAGTGAGGTAGCGGGAGGCTTTGATACGCAGTATTTT
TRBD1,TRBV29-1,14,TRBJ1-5,CSVADRGGNQPQHF,TGCAGCGTGGCAGACAGGGGAGGCAATCAGCCCCAGCATTTT
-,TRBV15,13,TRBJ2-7,CATTHTSPEEQYF,TGTGCCACCACTCATACTAGCCCCGAGGAGCAGTACTTC
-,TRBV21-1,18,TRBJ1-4,CASSKVSDRELANEKLFF,TGTGCCAGCAGCAAAGTTTCGGACAGGGAGTTGGCTAATGAAAAACTGTTTTTT
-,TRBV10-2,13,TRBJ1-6,CASNQDMGSPLHF,TGCGCCAGCAATCAGGATATGGGTTCACCCCTCCACTTT
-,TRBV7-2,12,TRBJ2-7,CASSPTSYEQYF,TGTGCCAGCAGCCCGACTAGCTACGAGCAGTACTTC
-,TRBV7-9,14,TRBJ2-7,CASTPNASPSEQYF,TGTGCCAGCACCCCTAACGCTAGCCCCTCCGAGCAGTACTTC
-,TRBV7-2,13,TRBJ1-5,CASSLAPNQPQHF,TGTGCCAGCAGCTTAGCCCCTAATCAGCCCCAGCATTTT
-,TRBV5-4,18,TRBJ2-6,CASSLEGGGITGANVLTF,TGTGCCAGCAGCTTGGAAGGAGGGGGCATCACTGGGGCCAACGTCCTGACTTTC
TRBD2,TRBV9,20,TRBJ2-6,CASSFGTSGRENSGANVLTF,TGTGCCAGCAGCTTCGGGACTAGCGGGAGGGAAAATTCTGGGGCCAACGTCCTGACTTTC